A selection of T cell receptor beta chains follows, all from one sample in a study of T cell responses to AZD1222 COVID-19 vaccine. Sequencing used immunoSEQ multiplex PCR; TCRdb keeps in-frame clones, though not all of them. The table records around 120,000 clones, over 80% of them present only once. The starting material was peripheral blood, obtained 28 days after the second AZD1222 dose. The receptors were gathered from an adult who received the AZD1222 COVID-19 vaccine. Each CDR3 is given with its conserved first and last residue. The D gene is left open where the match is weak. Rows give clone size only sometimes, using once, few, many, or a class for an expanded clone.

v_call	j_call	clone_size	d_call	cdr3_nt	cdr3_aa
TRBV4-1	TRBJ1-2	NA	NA	TGCGCCAGCAGCAAAGGAGTTACAGTTGGTGGCTACACCTTC	CASSKGVTVGGYTF
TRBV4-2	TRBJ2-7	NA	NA	TGTGCCAGCAGCCCCTTGGGGGTCTTATCCTACGAGCAGTACTTC	CASSPLGVLSYEQYF
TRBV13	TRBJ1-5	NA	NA	TGTGCCAGCAGCTTCGGCAGAGGCAATCAGCCCCAGCATTTT	CASSFGRGNQPQHF
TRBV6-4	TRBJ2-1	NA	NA	TGTGCCAGCAGTGAAACACCCATGACTACAGCATTTGTCAATGAGCAGTTCTTC	CASSETPMTTAFVNEQFF
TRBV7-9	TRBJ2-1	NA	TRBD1	TGTGCCAGCAGCGAAGACAGGGGGACTTACAATGAGCAGTTCTTC	CASSEDRGTYNEQFF
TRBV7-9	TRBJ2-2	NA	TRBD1	TGTGCCAGCAGATCGGACAGGGACACCGGGGAGCTGTTTTTT	CASRSDRDTGELFF
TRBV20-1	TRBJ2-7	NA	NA	TGCAGTGCTAGTGGGTCGGGCCTTCGGTACTCCGAGCAGTACTTC	CSASGSGLRYSEQYF
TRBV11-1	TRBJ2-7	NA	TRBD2	TGTGCCAGCAGCAGAAGCGGGAGCCCCTACGAGCAGTACTTC	CASSRSGSPYEQYF
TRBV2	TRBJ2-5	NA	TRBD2	TGTGCCAGCACTTCCGGGACTAGCGGGAGTTTGGAGACCCAGTACTTC	CASTSGTSGSLETQYF
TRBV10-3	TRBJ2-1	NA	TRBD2	TGTGCCATCAGCGGGACTAGCGGGAGTGGCGCGCCCAAGGGTGAGCAGTTCTTC	CAISGTSGSGAPKGEQFF
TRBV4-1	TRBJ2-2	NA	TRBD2	TGCGCCAGCAGCCAAGATACCAGCGGGGGGTTGAACACCGGGGAGCTGTTTTTT	CASSQDTSGGLNTGELFF
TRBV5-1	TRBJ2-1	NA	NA	TGCGCCAGCAGGGGGTTAGGGGACACTCGAGCCTACAATGAGCAGTTCTTC	CASRGLGDTRAYNEQFF
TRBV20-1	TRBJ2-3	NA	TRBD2	TGCAGTGCCAGTAGCGGGCATAGCACAGATACGCAGTATTTT	CSASSGHSTDTQYF
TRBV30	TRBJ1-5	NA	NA	TGTGCCTGGAGTGTACAGGGTTCCAATCAGCCCGATCATTTT	CAWSVQGSNQPDHF
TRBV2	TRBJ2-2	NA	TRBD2	TGTGCCAGCACTCGGGGGAGGGGACGCCTCGGGGAGCTGTTTTTT	CASTRGRGRLGELFF
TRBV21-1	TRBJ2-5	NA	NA	TGTGCCAGCAAGGGACTGCAAGAGACCCAGTACTTC	CASKGLQETQYF
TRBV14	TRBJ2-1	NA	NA	TGTGCCAGCAGCCAAGATTTGAGAGACCCTGAGCAGTTCTTC	CASSQDLRDPEQFF
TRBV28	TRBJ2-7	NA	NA	TGTGCCACCGCTCTGGGACGGGGCCCCTACGAGCAGTACTTC	CATALGRGPYEQYF
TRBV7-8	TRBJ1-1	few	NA	TGTGCCAGCAGCTTAGCGCTTCAGACCTCAACTGAAGCTTTCTTT	CASSLALQTSTEAFF
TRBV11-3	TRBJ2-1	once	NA	TGTGCCAGCAGCAATCCGGGCTACAATGAGCAGTTCTTC	CASSNPGYNEQFF
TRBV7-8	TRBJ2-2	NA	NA	TGTGCCAGCAGCCCAGCGGATGACAGTCATACCGGGGAGCTGTTTTTT	CASSPADDSHTGELFF
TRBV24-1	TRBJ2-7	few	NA	TGTGCCACCAGTGGGGGATCCTACGAGCAGTACTTC	CATSGGSYEQYF
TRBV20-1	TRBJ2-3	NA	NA	TGCAGTGCTAGTCGGGGTGTTTTAGCGATCACAGATACGCAGTATTTT	CSASRGVLAITDTQYF
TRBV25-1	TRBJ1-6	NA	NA	TGTGCCAGCAGTCCGCAGGGGTTGGCCTATAATTCACCCCTCCACTTT	CASSPQGLAYNSPLHF
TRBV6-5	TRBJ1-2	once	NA	TGTGCCAGCAGTTACTCGGGCACAGTTAGGGCTGGCTACACCTTC	CASSYSGTVRAGYTF
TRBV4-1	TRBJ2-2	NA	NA	TGCGCCAGCAGACGTGGACAGAGTAGAAGTGAAGTCGGGGAGCTGTTTTTT	CASRRGQSRSEVGELFF